Listed here are 10 T cell receptor beta chains from one sample, sequenced in a study of blood T cell repertoires in COVID-19. Some clones are missing from TCRdb's copy, which holds only in-frame ones; the method was immunoSEQ multiplex PCR. Of under 50,000 clones listed, 85% to 95% are singletons. Material: peripheral blood. These receptors came from a man aged 60 to 75 with COVID-19, enrolled during active disease.

The CDR3: CASSWGQGHTGELFF. CDR3 sequence (DNA): TGTGCCAGCAGCTGGGGACAGGGTCACACCGGGGAGCTGTTTTTT. This chain connects TRBV9 to TRBJ2-2; 9 nucleotides line up with TRBD1. J gave up 3 bases and V 4 bases, and 4 bases lay outside the gene matches. CDR3 length: 15 amino acids. Germline V gene data show CDR1 as SGDLS and CDR2 as YYNGEE. The variable domain in full, with the rest retrieved from reference TRBV9 and TRBJ2-2, is DSGVTQTPKHLITATGQRVTLRCSPRSGDLSVYWYQQSLDQGLQFLIQYYNGEERAKGNILERFSAQQFPDLHSELNLSSLELGDSALYFCASSWGQGHTGELFFGEGSRLTVL.

V gene TRBV6-4 combines with J gene TRBJ2-1, with D uncertain. V dropped 2 bases and J dropped 3 bases, with 14 bases sitting between them. This CDR3 region has 16 residues. The germline CDR1 and CDR2 sequences are MRHNA and SNTAGT. CDR3 sequence (DNA): TGTGCCAGCAGTGACGTATCCGGAGCAATCTACAATGAGCAGTTCTTC. The encoded protein is CASSDVSGAIYNEQFF.

This chain links TRBV5-8 with TRBJ2-7; possible D gene TRBD1, 6 bases. This CDR3 is built from 14 residues. V was pared by 2 bases and J by 7 bases, with 16 bases between. Per the germline V gene, CDR1 is SGHTS and CDR2 is YDEGEE. The CDR3 region has the DNA TGTGCCAGCAGCTTTACCAGACAGGCAATAGAGCAGTACTTC. Translation: CASSFTRQAIEQYF.

This chain joins TRBV5-4 and TRBJ2-7; no firm D call. The CDR3 sequence is 13 residues long. Trimming stripped 4 bases from V and 1 base from J, with 9 bases between. Per the germline V gene, CDR1 is SGHNT and CDR2 is YYREEE (reference sequence). In DNA form, the CDR3 reads TGTGCCAGCAGCATCGACTTGTCCTACGAGCAGTACTTC. The encoded protein is CASSIDLSYEQYF.

This clone was observed a single time. The V call is TRBV6-6, the J call TRBJ1-4; 8 nucleotides match TRBD1. Germline assignment: CDR1 MNHNY and CDR2 SVGAGI (reference sequence). Trimming at V came to 6 bases and at J to 0 bases, leaving 3 bases not matched to a gene. The CDR3 has 15 amino acids. CDR3 region: CASRPTGATNEKLFF. The CDR3 DNA is TGTGCCAGCAGGCCGACAGGGGCAACTAATGAAAAACTGTTTTTT.

This chain uses TRBV12-3 or TRBV12-4 with TRBJ2-7, with D possibly being TRBD1 (6 bases). V lost 6 bases and J 4 bases, leaving 10 bases between the germline ends. This CDR3 has 12 residues. The CDR3 DNA reads as TGTGCCAGCAGCCCGCAGGGGTACGAGCAGTACTTC. Translated: CASSPQGYEQYF.

V and J are TRBV7-3 and TRBJ2-7, with D maybe TRBD2 (6 bases). This CDR3 region has 13 residues. Trimming removed 4 bases from V and 9 bases from J, with 16 bases in between. The V gene's germline CDR1 is SGHTA and CDR2 FQGTGA. CDR3 amino acids: CASSSFSGGRQYF. Written as DNA, the CDR3 is TGTGCCAGCAGCTCATTCTCCGGAGGGAGGCAGTACTTC.

In its sample, this clone was seen a few times. The V and J genes are TRBV5-4 and TRBJ2-7; the D gene is possibly TRBD2 (6 bases). V gave up 6 bases and J gave up 0 bases, with 13 bases separating them. The CDR3 contains 14 residues. The germline CDR1 and CDR2 sequences are SGHNT and YYREEE (reference sequence). CDR3 sequence reads: CASTPGGSSYEQYF. The CDR3 region has the DNA TGTGCCAGCACCCCCGGAGGGTCCTCCTACGAGCAGTACTTC.

The chain is built from TRBV19 and TRBJ2-1, with 10 bases identical to TRBD1. There are 18 residues in the CDR3. In germline, CDR1 is LNHDA, CDR2 SQIVND (reference sequence). Germline trimming cut 7 bases from V and 1 base from J; bases unmatched to any gene: 13. The CDR3 DNA reads TGTGCCAGTAAAAGGGAGACAGGGGGCGTAGGATCCTACAATGAGCAGTTCTTC. It specifies CASKRETGGVGSYNEQFF.

V gene TRBV27 combines with J gene TRBJ2-7; D is ambiguous. With 6 bases removed from V and 6 bases from J, the gap between germline ends came to 18 bases. Germline CDR1 and CDR2: MNHEY and SMNVEV (reference sequence). The CDR3 is 14 amino acids. The CDR3 DNA follows: TGTGCCAGCAGGCCCCGCGGTTCTCCTGGCGAGCAGTACTTC. This gives the protein CASRPRGSPGEQYF.